Listed below are T cell receptor beta chains from one sample, sequenced in a study of T cells after posttransplantation cyclophosphamide. The repertoire was sequenced with immunoSEQ multiplex PCR; TCRdb's copy has only in-frame clones and lacks some. The specimen has approximately 1,200 clones, none found just once. This sample comprised PBMCs, obtained 84 days after allogeneic stem cell transplant with posttransplant cyclophosphamide. The receptors originated from a young adult male patient who received an allogeneic stem cell transplant from a related donor, was CMV-positive, and had no GVHD. The graft donor may have contributed some T cells. Both conserved end residues are part of each CDR3. D genes are given only for firm matches. Some rows have no size entry. The others give once, few or many, or a class for an expanded clone.

v_gene,d_gene,abundance,j_gene,CDR3aa
TRBV18,-,many,TRBJ2-3,CASSPQGTDTQYF
TRBV11-2,TRBD2,medium-sized,TRBJ2-7,CASSLAGLANEQYF
TRBV28,-,medium-sized,TRBJ1-4,CASSPTPLGAGLGTNEKLFF
TRBV11-1,TRBD1,medium-sized,TRBJ1-4,CASSSRTGPSEKLFF
TRBV6-2/TRBV6-3,TRBD2,many,TRBJ2-3,CASSYHDSGRSTQYF
TRBV6-5,-,few,TRBJ1-6,CASSYAALYTPLHF
TRBV5-1,-,medium-sized,TRBJ2-1,CASSVQGTYEQFF
TRBV29-1,-,many,TRBJ1-2,CSVVDRVNYGYTF
TRBV2,-,medium-sized,TRBJ1-1,CASSVGTEAFF
TRBV6-5,-,medium-sized,TRBJ2-1,CASSYVSNNEQFF
TRBV24-1,-,medium-sized,TRBJ2-7,CATSDLARGKIYEQYF
TRBV10-3,-,medium-sized,TRBJ1-1,CAIRGETANTEAFF
TRBV27,TRBD1,medium-sized,TRBJ1-2,CASSRQGADYGYTF
TRBV5-4,-,medium-sized,TRBJ1-4,CASSAGGYNEKLFF
TRBV24-1,TRBD1,many,TRBJ2-3,CATSVAGGMDTQYF
TRBV18,TRBD1,medium-sized,TRBJ1-4,CASSPNLSTGSEKLFF
TRBV27,TRBD2,few,TRBJ2-5,CASSLPWASGARAQETQYF
TRBV19,-,medium-sized,TRBJ1-5,CASSGFGRGYQPQHF
TRBV11-3,TRBD1,medium-sized,TRBJ2-1,CASSPGQGEYNEQFF
TRBV12-3/TRBV12-4,-,medium-sized,TRBJ2-3,CASRGPTADTQYF
TRBV4-1,-,medium-sized,TRBJ2-1,CASSPLDPPEQFF
TRBV6-1,TRBD2,medium-sized,TRBJ2-2,CASSVPAGATGELFF
TRBV5-1,-,medium-sized,TRBJ1-1,CASSRSGGMNTEAFF
TRBV11-2,TRBD2,many,TRBJ2-5,CASSLVGLQETQYF
TRBV7-9,TRBD1,many,TRBJ2-5,CASRGYRGSRETQYF
TRBV24-1,-,many,TRBJ2-5,CATSDLAEGRIETQYF
TRBV18,-,medium-sized,TRBJ1-3,CASSPQGSGNTIYF
TRBV2,-,medium-sized,TRBJ2-1,CSGGPIYNEQFF
TRBV11-3,TRBD2,medium-sized,TRBJ2-7,CASSPGGAGAIRQQYF
TRBV4-3,-,medium-sized,TRBJ1-1,CASSPGGAMNTEAFF
TRBV4-1,TRBD2,medium-sized,TRBJ2-7,CASSQGGSGRAFHEQYF
TRBV7-8,-,many,TRBJ1-1,CASSLVVGAGEAFF
TRBV7-2,-,-,TRBJ1-6,CASSPQGGFYNSPLHF
TRBV6-1,-,medium-sized,TRBJ1-1,CASKGRPSTEAFF
TRBV18,-,medium-sized,TRBJ2-1,CASSPMGGARTDEQFF
TRBV6-1,TRBD2,medium-sized,TRBJ2-1,CASSVINLAGSYNEQFF
TRBV30,-,many,TRBJ2-7,CAWSELTGSGQYF
TRBV6-5,TRBD1,medium-sized,TRBJ1-2,CASSYTDRDGYTF
TRBV24-1,-,many,TRBJ2-3,CATSDRGDSTDTQYF
TRBV9,TRBD2,medium-sized,TRBJ2-3,CASSVGGSGTEDTQYF
TRBV7-2,-,medium-sized,TRBJ2-1,CASSRTAAYNEQFF
TRBV5-4,TRBD2,medium-sized,TRBJ2-3,CASSRGLANTDTQYF
TRBV30,-,-,TRBJ2-3,CAWSVRVSTDTQYF
TRBV7-9,TRBD2,many,TRBJ2-3,CASSLSAGGSTDTQYF
TRBV7-8,TRBD1,many,TRBJ2-7,CASSFEGQGPYEQYF
TRBV19,-,medium-sized,TRBJ2-7,CASSTSLRGRGEQYF
TRBV7-2,-,medium-sized,TRBJ2-7,CASSFNRNYEQYF
TRBV6-5,-,medium-sized,TRBJ1-2,CASSYSPGEGGYTF
TRBV28,TRBD2,medium-sized,TRBJ2-7,CASSFGPGLAGELSYEQYF
TRBV27,TRBD1,-,TRBJ2-2,CASSSRGMNTGELFF
TRBV24-1,-,many,TRBJ2-7,CATSDFLTAGSYEQYF
TRBV25-1,TRBD2,-,TRBJ2-2,CASSEFGGWRNTGELFF
TRBV5-1,-,medium-sized,TRBJ1-2,CASSLLTGYGYTF
TRBV5-1,TRBD2,many,TRBJ2-3,CASSLLGLAKSTDTQYF
TRBV4-2,-,many,TRBJ1-5,CASSQEDPQGNQPQHF
TRBV4-2,TRBD2,medium-sized,TRBJ2-5,CASSHSRGEAQLETQYF
TRBV5-1,-,many,TRBJ2-5,CASSPREETQYF
TRBV7-2,-,medium-sized,TRBJ1-5,CASSLVAGWDQPQHF
TRBV5-1,-,large,TRBJ2-3,CASSLDKTGPDTQYF